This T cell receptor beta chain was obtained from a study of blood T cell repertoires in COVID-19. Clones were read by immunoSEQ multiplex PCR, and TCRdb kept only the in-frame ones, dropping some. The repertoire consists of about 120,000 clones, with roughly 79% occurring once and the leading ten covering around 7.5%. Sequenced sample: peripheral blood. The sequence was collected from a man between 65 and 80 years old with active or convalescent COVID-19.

In DNA form, the CDR3 reads TGTGCCAGCAGCTTAAGGAGACTAGAAACAGATACGCAGTATTTT. Translated: CASSLRRLETDTQYF. The chain combines TRBV7-2 with TRBJ2-3, with a possible D match to TRBD2 (6 bases). The CDR3 runs to 15 residues. Trimming took off 2 bases at V and 3 bases at J, with 12 bases between the two ends. Germline V gene data show CDR1 as SGHTA and CDR2 as FQGNSA. The full variable domain, in which reference TRBV7-2 and TRBJ2-3 provide the parts outside the CDR3, is GAGVSQSPSNKVTEKGKDVELRCDPISGHTALYWYRQSLGQGLEFLIYFQGNSAPDKSGLPSDRFSAERTGGSVSTLTIQRTQQEDSAVYLCASSLRRLETDTQYFGPGTRLTVL.